One TCR beta chain is described in this entry. Its target is unknown. MiXCR was run by TCRdb on the reads, yielding one entry per CDR3 protein. The profile shows more than 350,000 distinct CDR3 sequences, under 40% of them singletons. This specimen comes from a study of T cell repertoires in cytomegalovirus infection. On the study more broadly: A matching HLA type, together with CMV infection, was signaled by public TCR beta signatures. Study-level points and caveats: The ex vivo response was dominated by HLA-C-restricted CMV-specific TCR beta clonotypes. Cumulative frequency of public TCR beta families picked out carriers of CMV plus the relevant HLA.

This CDR3 contains 13 residues. Trimming removed 5 bases from V and 7 bases from J, with 17 bases in between. Germline V gene lookup returns CDR1 DFQATT and CDR2 SNEGSKA (reference sequence). The sequenced sample consisted of PBMCs. The genes are TRBV20-1 and TRBJ1-2, with D possibly being TRBD1 (5 bases). This TCR was sampled from a human donor in good health (CMV status not recorded). Some clones in this sample may be carry-over from other donors' samples. Here the CDR3 DNA reads TGCAGTGCTCCTGGAGGAGGGGTCGGTGGCTACACCTTC. It codes for CSAPGGGVGGYTF.